The entry below gives a single TCR beta chain sequence along with its context. Its antigen is unknown. PCR amplification relied on 60 Vbeta primers (plus 13 Jbeta primers). Sequenced by immunoSEQ multiplex PCR; TCRdb stores in-frame clones only, minus some. This sample contains some 130,000 clones. This sample stems from a study of cytomegalovirus exposure and HLA in healthy donors. Study-wide points: TCR beta V- and J-gene trimming, according to a later analysis, was linked to a missense DCLRE1C variant.

There are 16 residues in the CDR3. The J segment lost 9 bases and the V segment lost 6 bases, leaving 11 bases of the junction unmatched. CDR1 and CDR2 (germline): MGHDK, SYGVNS. This chain connects TRBV25-1 to TRBJ2-3; 14 bases match TRBD2. The specimen was PBMCs. This clonotype was obtained from a woman aged 60-70 years in good health and CMV-seronegative. CDR3 sequence (DNA): TGTGCCAGCAGAGAGACTAGCGGGGGGGCAAGGGGCACGCAGTATTTT. Translating gives CASRETSGGARGTQYF.